The 24 T cell receptor beta chains below were found in one sample sequenced in a study of T cells after yellow fever vaccination. TCRdb recomputed calls from the 5' RACE reads with MiXCR, one row per CDR3 protein. The sample lists about 320,000 distinct CDR3 sequences; around 13% were seen once. The sequencing used CD4+ T cells sorted from PBMCs, collected 15 days after the yellow fever booster vaccination. These receptors came from a young man who received the YFV17D yellow fever vaccine.

V is TRBV6-5 and J is TRBJ1-2; D not resolved. This CDR3 comprises 14 residues. The germline V gene encodes CDR1 MNHEY and CDR2 SVGAGI. V lost 6 bases to trimming and J lost 5 bases, with 16 bases between them. The DNA of the CDR3 is TGTGCCAGCAGCATGGTATTAGACGGATATGGCTACACCTTC. Translating gives CASSMVLDGYGYTF.

This clonotype was counted ten times or more. The rearrangement links TRBV12-3 or TRBV12-4 to TRBJ2-5, with 8 bases lining up with TRBD1. V shed 5 bases and J 7 bases; nucleotides not matched to a gene: 12. CDR3 length: 15 amino acids. CDR3 coding DNA: TGTGCCAGCAGTAGCCAGGGACAGGCCGTCGGGACCCAGTACTTC. This translates into CASSSQGQAVGTQYF.

In this sample, this clonotype turned up a few times. The chain uses TRBV7-2 and TRBJ2-5; no clear D. In germline, CDR1 is SGHTA, CDR2 FQGNSA. This CDR3 has 14 amino acids. Trimming took off 1 base at V and 5 bases at J, with 11 bases between the two ends. CDR3 amino acids: CASSLVSLGETQYF. The CDR3 coding sequence is TGTGCCAGCAGCTTAGTATCCCTGGGGGAGACCCAGTACTTC. Drawing the rest from reference TRBV7-2 and TRBJ2-5, the complete variable domain is GAGVSQSPSNKVTEKGKDVELRCDPISGHTALYWYRQSLGQGLEFLIYFQGNSAPDKSGLPSDRFSAERTGGSVSTLTIQRTQQEDSAVYLCASSLVSLGETQYFGPGTRLLVL.

This chain connects TRBV6-1 to TRBJ1-2; D not resolved. The CDR3 contains 12 residues. Deletions cut 3 bases from V and 5 bases from J, with 7 bases between. CDR1 MNHNS and CDR2 SASEGT come from the germline V gene. The CDR3 spells CASSDDQYGYTF. CDR3 coding DNA: TGTGCCAGCAGTGACGACCAATATGGCTACACCTTC.

This clonotype was recorded at least ten times. This chain links TRBV12-3 or TRBV12-4 with TRBJ2-1; the D gene is possibly TRBD2 (5 bases). Trimming shortened V by 6 bases and J by 10 bases, and 10 bases separated the two germline ends. This CDR3 spans 11 amino acids. CDR3 DNA: TGTGCCAGCAGCATCGGCGGGGAGCAGTTCTTC. This codes for CASSIGGEQFF.

The CDR3 reads CASSEYLGTEAFF. The CDR3 DNA follows: TGTGCCAGCAGTGAATATCTTGGCACTGAAGCTTTCTTT. V and J are TRBV25-1 and TRBJ1-1; no definite D call. V dropped 0 bases and J dropped 4 bases, with 6 bases sitting between them. Germline V gives CDR1 MGHDK, CDR2 SYGVNS. This CDR3 contains 13 residues.

The chain links TRBV27 to TRBJ2-6; D tentatively reads TRBD1 or TRBD2 (5 bases each). CDR1 and CDR2 (germline): MNHEY, SMNVEV (reference sequence). This CDR3 region has 16 residues. Trimming took 5 bases from V and 0 from J, leaving 11 bases between them. CDR3 amino acids: CASSRGPYSGANVLTF. The CDR3 nucleotides read TGTGCCAGCAGTCGGGGCCCTTACTCTGGGGCCAACGTCCTGACTTTC. The variable domain in full, with the rest retrieved from reference TRBV27 and TRBJ2-6, is EAQVTQNPRYLITVTGKKLTVTCSQNMNHEYMSWYRQDPGLGLRQIYYSMNVEVTDKGDVPEGYKVSRKEKRNFPLILESPSPNQTSLYFCASSRGPYSGANVLTFGAGSRLTVL.

The J gene is TRBJ1-2, the V gene TRBV7-2; TRBD1 is a possible D gene (5 bases). CDR1 is SGHTA, CDR2 FQGNSA, per germline. Trimming cost V 6 bases and J 4 bases, with 12 bases left between them. The CDR3 has 13 amino acids. This CDR3 is CASRVGDLYGYTF. DNA for the CDR3: TGTGCCAGCAGGGTTGGGGACCTCTATGGCTACACCTTC.

The chain joins TRBV4-1 to TRBJ1-6; D unclear. Germline V gene lookup returns CDR1 MGHRA and CDR2 YSYEKL. The V end lost 1 base, the J end lost 5 bases, and 18 bases lay between the germline ends. The CDR3 runs to 18 residues. This CDR3 is CASSQGATLGKNNSPLHF. CDR3 in DNA: TGCGCCAGCAGCCAAGGGGCCACCCTTGGGAAGAATAATTCACCCCTCCACTTT.

This clonotype was observed at least ten times. This rearrangement joins TRBV20-1 to TRBJ1-1; D gene ambiguous. Trimming took 6 bases from V and 0 from J, leaving 11 bases between them. CDR1 and CDR2 (germline): DFQATT, SNEGSKA (reference sequence). The CDR3 runs 13 residues. The CDR3 loop reads CSARRVLNTEAFF. The CDR3, as DNA: TGCAGTGCCCGTCGGGTATTGAACACTGAAGCTTTCTTT.

The chain joins TRBV19 to TRBJ1-5; 8 nucleotides align to TRBD1. V was clipped by 7 bases and J by 11 bases; unmatched bases: 7. The germline V gene has CDR1 LNHDA and CDR2 SQIVND (reference sequence). CDR3 length: 12 residues. CDR3 sequence: CASMGQAKAQHF. CDR3 nucleotides: TGTGCCAGTATGGGACAGGCGAAGGCCCAGCATTTT. Supplemented by reference TRBV19 and TRBJ1-5, the full variable domain reads DGGITQSPKYLFRKEGQNVTLSCEQNLNHDAMYWYRQDPGQGLRLIYYSQIVNDFQKGDIAEGYSVSREKKESFPLTVTSAQKNPTAFYLCASMGQAKAQHFGDGTRLSIL.

In its sample, this clonotype was seen many times. The rearrangement links TRBV4-3 to TRBJ1-1; the match to TRBD1 covers 8 bases. The trim removed 3 bases at V and 7 bases at J, leaving 4 bases unmatched. The germline V gene has CDR1 LGHNA and CDR2 YSLEER. The CDR3 is made up of 13 amino acids. CDR3 in amino acids: CASSQPGTGEAFF. CDR3 nucleotide sequence: TGCGCCAGCAGCCAGCCCGGGACAGGTGAAGCTTTCTTT.

This clonotype was seen ten or more times. This sequence joins TRBV10-3 and TRBJ2-3; TRBD2 aligns across 12 bases. V was clipped by 8 bases and J by 7 bases; unmatched bases: 7. Germline CDR1 and CDR2: ENHRY and SYGVKD. The CDR3 has 14 residues. The CDR3, as DNA: TGTGCCATCCGCCCGACTAGCGGGGGTTATACGCAGTATTTT. It codes for CAIRPTSGGYTQYF.

The rearrangement uses TRBV3-1 and TRBJ2-5; D not resolved. Germline lookup yields CDR1 LGHDT and CDR2 YNNKEL (reference sequence). The ends were cut back, 0 bases at V and 7 bases at J, with 6 bases in the middle. CDR3 length: 12 residues. The CDR3 nucleotides are TGTGCCAGCAGCCAAGATTGGGGGACCCAGTACTTC. The encoded protein is CASSQDWGTQYF.

This clonotype was seen a handful of times. The rearrangement joins TRBV30 to TRBJ2-7; D is perhaps TRBD1 or TRBD2 (6 bases each). The CDR3 sequence is 13 residues long. V was clipped by 4 bases and J by 0 bases, with 10 bases between them. CDR1 and CDR2 from the germline V gene are GTSNPN and SVGIG (reference sequence). DNA for the CDR3: TGTGCCTGGAATAAGGGGGGCTCCTACGAGCAGTACTTC. Protein: CAWNKGGSYEQYF.

This clonotype was recorded a few times. The V call is TRBV11-1, the J call TRBJ2-7, with TRBD1 matching over 9 bases. From germline, CDR1 is SGHAT and CDR2 FQDESV (reference sequence). Unmatched junction bases numbered 8, after V lost 5 bases and J lost 3 bases. This CDR3 region has 15 residues. In DNA, the CDR3 is TGTGCCAGCAGCGCCCGGGGACAGGGTTTCTACGAGCAGTACTTC. Its translation: CASSARGQGFYEQYF. Full variable domain (remainder filled in from reference TRBV11-1 and TRBJ2-7): EAEVAQSPRYKITEKSQAVAFWCDPISGHATLYWYRQILGQGPELLVQFQDESVVDDSQLPKDRFSAERLKGVDSTLKIQPAELGDSAMYLCASSARGQGFYEQYFGPGTRLTVT.

V and J are TRBV6-5 and TRBJ2-1, with D maybe TRBD1 (5 bases). There are 16 residues in the CDR3. Germline CDR1 and CDR2: MNHEY and SVGAGI. Deletions cut 0 bases from V and 6 bases from J, with 15 bases between. The CDR3 DNA is TGTGCCAGCAGTTACTCACGAGGACAACCCCTCAATGAGCAGTTCTTC. Its protein is CASSYSRGQPLNEQFF.

This clonotype was seen a handful of times. This chain joins TRBV9 and TRBJ2-7; 9 bases match TRBD1. The V and J ends lost 4 bases and 3 bases, in that order; junction bases with no gene match: 11. The CDR3 is made up of 16 amino acids. Germline CDR1 reads SGDLS; CDR2 reads YYNGEE. The CDR3, as DNA: TGTGCCAGCAGCCCCGGACAGGGGTATGATCTCTACGAGCAGTACGTC. Translated, it gives CASSPGQGYDLYEQYV.

Here the CDR3 reads CASSLVSGGGAADTQYF. The DNA of the CDR3 is TGTGCCAGCAGCTTAGTTTCCGGCGGGGGGGCCGCAGATACGCAGTATTTT. J is TRBJ2-3 and V is TRBV7-2, with 9 bases lining up with TRBD2. The V gene's germline CDR1 is SGHTA and CDR2 FQGNSA. V lost 1 base, J lost 4 bases, and 9 bases stayed unmatched. There are 17 residues in the CDR3.

This clonotype was counted ten times or more. The V call is TRBV7-2, the J call TRBJ2-7; possibly TRBD2 for D (5 bases). Between the trimmed V and J ends, which lost 5 bases and 0 bases, there was a span of 14 bases. Germline V gene data show CDR1 as SGHTA and CDR2 as FQGNSA. This CDR3 comprises 15 residues. The CDR3 coding sequence is TGTGCCAGCAGCCCCGGAGGTTGGGACTCCTACGAGCAGTACGTC. Translating it yields CASSPGGWDSYEQYV.

This clonotype has just a few counts. The chain couples TRBV6-2 or TRBV6-3 to TRBJ1-1; D is possibly TRBD1 (5 bases). V dropped 6 bases and J dropped 9 bases, with 11 bases sitting between them. The CDR3 extends over 11 amino acids. Germline V gives CDR1 MNHEY, CDR2 SVGEGT. The CDR3 sequence is CASSQGIQAFF. The CDR3 DNA reads TGTGCCAGCAGCCAGGGAATTCAAGCTTTCTTT.

This clonotype was observed at least ten times. CDR3 nucleotide sequence: TGCAGTGCTGGGGGAAGCTCTGGAAACACCATATATTTT. Protein sequence: CSAGGSSGNTIYF. The chain joins TRBV20-1 to TRBJ1-3; weak D call: TRBD1 (5 bases). The V gene lost 5 bases and the J gene lost 0 bases, with 8 bases spanning the gap. The germline CDR1 and CDR2 sequences are DFQATT and SNEGSKA (reference sequence). The CDR3 consists of 13 residues.

This clonotype has only a few counts. This rearrangement joins TRBV2 to TRBJ1-3, with D unresolved. CDR1 and CDR2 (germline): SNHLY, FYNNEI. This CDR3 spans 15 amino acids. V was pared by 8 bases and J by 4 bases, with 18 bases between. The CDR3 DNA reads TGTGCCAGCGGCTTCTATGTTCCAGCCGGAAACACCATATATTTT. Amino acids: CASGFYVPAGNTIYF. The full variable domain, its missing parts supplied by reference TRBV2 and TRBJ1-3, is EPEVTQTPSHQVTQMGQEVILRCVPISNHLYFYWYRQILGQKVEFLVSFYNNEISEKSEIFDDQFSVERPDGSNFTLKIRSTKLEDSAMYFCASGFYVPAGNTIYFGEGSWLTVV.

This chain links TRBV20-1 with TRBJ2-5; D remains ambiguous. Germline-derived CDR1 and CDR2 are DFQATT and SNEGSKA (reference sequence). V was clipped by 1 base and J by 5 bases, with 17 bases between them. The CDR3 loop spans 15 amino acids. The CDR3 sequence is CSARGWSENRETQYF. CDR3 DNA sequence: TGCAGTGCTAGAGGGTGGTCGGAAAATCGGGAGACCCAGTACTTC.